A selection of T cell receptor beta chains follows, all from one sample in a study of T cell repertoires in cytomegalovirus infection. TCRdb passed the reads through MiXCR, listing each CDR3 protein once. Of about 240,000 distinct CDR3 sequences detected, 5% to 8.5% appear once; the ten largest clones hold about 6%. Material for sequencing was PBMCs. All receptors derive from a human donor in good health (CMV status not recorded). Some clones in this sample may be carry-over from other donors' samples. The CDR3 runs from the conserved cysteine through the conserved F or W. Each record gives: J gene, clone size, V gene, D gene, CDR3 protein, CDR3 DNA. A D gene is named only where the DNA matches it firmly. A row's size may be missing; if present it is once, few, many or a size class.

j_call: TRBJ2-2
clone_size: many
v_call: TRBV7-2
d_call: TRBD1
cdr3_aa: CASSPGTGTGELFF
cdr3_nt: TGTGCCAGCAGCCCGGGGACAGGCACCGGGGAGCTGTTTTTT

j_call: TRBJ2-4
clone_size: many
v_call: TRBV6-2/TRBV6-3
d_call: TRBD1
cdr3_aa: CASSSLRTGGKNIQYF
cdr3_nt: TGTGCCAGCAGTTCCCTTCGGACAGGGGGTAAAAACATTCAGTACTTC

j_call: TRBJ1-2
clone_size: many
v_call: TRBV7-2
d_call: TRBD1
cdr3_aa: CASSLTGGTNYGYTF
cdr3_nt: TGTGCCAGCAGCTTGACAGGGGGTACCAACTATGGCTACACCTTC

j_call: TRBJ1-2
clone_size: NA
v_call: TRBV4-2
d_call: NA
cdr3_aa: CASSPQRGTTANYGYTF
cdr3_nt: TGTGCCAGCAGCCCCCAGCGGGGGACAACGGCTAACTATGGCTACACCTTC

j_call: TRBJ2-5
clone_size: many
v_call: TRBV29-1
d_call: NA
cdr3_aa: CSVDGGREQTQYF
cdr3_nt: TGCAGCGTTGACGGGGGTCGAGAGCAGACCCAGTACTTC

j_call: TRBJ2-3
clone_size: NA
v_call: TRBV29-1
d_call: NA
cdr3_aa: CSVSGGHTDTQYF
cdr3_nt: TGCAGCGTTTCCGGGGGGCACACAGATACGCAGTATTTT

j_call: TRBJ2-7
clone_size: many
v_call: TRBV19
d_call: NA
cdr3_aa: CASSVSAQRTYEQYF
cdr3_nt: TGTGCCAGTAGTGTCTCCGCCCAACGGACCTACGAGCAGTACTTC

j_call: TRBJ2-2
clone_size: many
v_call: TRBV7-3
d_call: NA
cdr3_aa: CASSPTGNTGELFF
cdr3_nt: TGTGCCAGCAGCCCTACAGGGAACACCGGGGAGCTGTTTTTT

j_call: TRBJ1-1
clone_size: few
v_call: TRBV5-6
d_call: NA
cdr3_aa: CASSFQGFEDEAFF
cdr3_nt: TGTGCCAGCAGCTTCCAGGGGTTTGAGGATGAAGCTTTCTTT

j_call: TRBJ2-7
clone_size: many
v_call: TRBV29-1
d_call: TRBD1
cdr3_aa: CSVEDRGQGHF
cdr3_nt: TGCAGCGTTGAAGACCGGGGACAGGGGCACTTC

j_call: TRBJ2-2
clone_size: few
v_call: TRBV29-1
d_call: NA
cdr3_aa: CSVDGDITGELFF
cdr3_nt: TGCAGCGTTGATGGGGACATCACCGGGGAGCTGTTTTTT

j_call: TRBJ2-2
clone_size: many
v_call: TRBV20-1
d_call: NA
cdr3_aa: CSARAIGAPAGELFF
cdr3_nt: TGCAGTGCTAGAGCCATCGGGGCCCCGGCCGGGGAGCTGTTTTTT

j_call: TRBJ2-5
clone_size: many
v_call: TRBV7-7
d_call: NA
cdr3_aa: CASSGPVPGETQYF
cdr3_nt: TGTGCTAGCAGTGGTCCAGTCCCAGGGGAGACCCAGTACTTC

j_call: TRBJ2-1
clone_size: many
v_call: TRBV11-3
d_call: NA
cdr3_aa: CASSLGPNEQFF
cdr3_nt: TGTGCCAGCAGCCTAGGGCCGAATGAGCAGTTCTTC

j_call: TRBJ2-7
clone_size: many
v_call: TRBV5-4
d_call: TRBD1
cdr3_aa: CASSQGAYEQYF
cdr3_nt: TGTGCCAGCAGTCAGGGGGCCTACGAGCAGTACTTC

j_call: TRBJ2-2
clone_size: many
v_call: TRBV5-8
d_call: NA
cdr3_aa: CASSRTNTGELFF
cdr3_nt: TGTGCCAGCAGCCGGACGAACACCGGGGAGCTGTTTTTT

j_call: TRBJ2-6
clone_size: many
v_call: TRBV5-6
d_call: NA
cdr3_aa: CASSLLTTGANVLTF
cdr3_nt: TGTGCCAGCAGCCTCCTGACTACTGGGGCCAACGTCCTGACTTTC

j_call: TRBJ2-5
clone_size: many
v_call: TRBV20-1
d_call: NA
cdr3_aa: CRGGDRWETQYF
cdr3_nt: TGCAGGGGAGGGGACAGATGGGAGACCCAGTACTTC

j_call: TRBJ1-2
clone_size: many
v_call: TRBV7-2
d_call: NA
cdr3_aa: CASNVREAGPRYTF
cdr3_nt: TGTGCCAGCAACGTTAGGGAGGCTGGGCCCCGCTACACCTTC

j_call: TRBJ1-1
clone_size: NA
v_call: TRBV19
d_call: NA
cdr3_aa: CASSRRDRIVSEAFF
cdr3_nt: TGTGCCAGTAGTAGACGGGACCGGATAGTTTCTGAAGCTTTCTTT

j_call: TRBJ1-5
clone_size: many
v_call: TRBV6-4
d_call: NA
cdr3_aa: CASSENSYQPQHF
cdr3_nt: TGTGCCAGCAGTGAGAATTCTTATCAGCCCCAGCATTTT

j_call: TRBJ1-1
clone_size: many
v_call: TRBV7-2
d_call: TRBD1
cdr3_aa: CASSQSRGFTEAFF
cdr3_nt: TGTGCCAGCAGCCAATCCAGGGGGTTCACTGAAGCTTTCTTT

j_call: TRBJ2-2
clone_size: many
v_call: TRBV3-1
d_call: TRBD1
cdr3_aa: CASSQGQGSNTGELFF
cdr3_nt: TGTGCCAGCAGCCAGGGACAGGGCAGTAACACCGGGGAGCTGTTTTTT

j_call: TRBJ1-2
clone_size: many
v_call: TRBV4-3
d_call: NA
cdr3_aa: CASSPPSQYNYGYTF
cdr3_nt: TGCGCCAGCAGCCCACCGTCGCAGTATAACTATGGCTACACCTTC

j_call: TRBJ1-1
clone_size: many
v_call: TRBV7-2
d_call: NA
cdr3_aa: CASTLTGNTEAFF
cdr3_nt: TGTGCCAGCACCCTAACAGGGAACACTGAAGCTTTCTTT

j_call: TRBJ2-5
clone_size: many
v_call: TRBV7-2
d_call: TRBD1
cdr3_aa: CASSFGDRVQETQYF
cdr3_nt: TGTGCCAGCAGCTTTGGGGACAGGGTGCAAGAGACCCAGTACTTC

j_call: TRBJ2-1
clone_size: many
v_call: TRBV7-3
d_call: NA
cdr3_aa: CASSIDPPNYNEQFF
cdr3_nt: TGTGCCAGCAGCATAGACCCACCAAATTACAATGAGCAGTTCTTC

j_call: TRBJ1-5
clone_size: many
v_call: TRBV7-2
d_call: NA
cdr3_aa: CASSPMGGLNQPQHF
cdr3_nt: TGTGCCAGCAGCCCGATGGGGGGGCTTAATCAGCCCCAGCATTTT

j_call: TRBJ2-7
clone_size: NA
v_call: TRBV5-1
d_call: TRBD1
cdr3_aa: CASSLPRRQGRSEQYF
cdr3_nt: TGCGCCAGCAGCTTACCTCGTAGACAGGGGCGAAGCGAGCAGTACTTC

j_call: TRBJ1-1
clone_size: many
v_call: TRBV20-1
d_call: NA
cdr3_aa: CRAPGDSNTEAFF
cdr3_nt: TGCAGAGCCCCTGGGGACTCGAACACTGAAGCTTTCTTT